This T cell receptor (beta chain) was documented in a study of blood T cell repertoires in COVID-19. About the study: The study drew acute and convalescent COVID-19 samples from the United States, Italy and Spain. In each case, the material was cDNA or gDNA derived from T cells, B-cell-depleted T cells, or PBMCs.

Authors' data handling: How many nucleated cells were present was estimated from reference gene primer amplification. This table comes from immunoSEQ multiplex PCR, and its TCRdb copy is limited to in-frame clones, with some not included. That table gives V, J and clone size, and the DNA gave D and trimming. The sample gives around 170,000 clones, roughly 87% of which show up once; roughly 6.6% is in the top ten. A few counts support this clone. Trimming removed 0 bases at V and 2 bases at J, with 6 bases between. The CDR3 is 14 residues long. The germline V gene encodes CDR1 MGHRA and CDR2 YSYEKL. This receptor was taken from a middle-aged woman with acute or convalescent COVID-19. The sequenced material came from peripheral blood. The chain is built from TRBV4-1 and TRBJ2-3; no firm D call. CDR3 residues: CASSQDANTDTQYF. In DNA, the CDR3 is TGCGCCAGCAGCCAAGATGCGAACACAGATACGCAGTATTTT.